Shown below are 14 T cell receptor beta chains from a single sample sequenced in a study of blood T cell repertoires in COVID-19. The protocol was immunoSEQ multiplex PCR, while the TCRdb copy is restricted to in-frame clones and leaves out a portion. The sample holds around 72,000 clones; about 80% are singletons and the top ten take just over 4.5%. Source material: peripheral blood. The receptor source for this set is a woman aged 55-70 years with acute or convalescent COVID-19.

On this clone: A much larger clone lies a single base off, so this may be a read error. Other nucleotide sequences from this sample produce the same CDR3. The chain couples TRBV2 to TRBJ1-6, with unresolved D. This CDR3 has 14 amino acids. CDR1 is SNHLY, CDR2 FYNNEI, per germline. Trimming removed 1 base from V and 4 bases from J, with 5 bases in between. CDR3 region: CASSEGRYNSPLHF. The CDR3 DNA is TGTGCCAGCAGTGAAGGGCGGTATAATTCACCCCTCCACTTT.

The chain recombines TRBV6-8 with TRBJ2-5; 15 nucleotides match TRBD2. CDR1 and CDR2 (germline): MNHGY, SAAAGT. The CDR3 totals 14 residues. Unmatched junction bases numbered 4, after V lost 10 bases and J lost 4 bases. CDR3 amino acids: CAKSGLAGGETQYF. DNA for the CDR3: TGTGCCAAATCGGGACTAGCGGGGGGAGAGACCCAGTACTTC.

The chain employs TRBV5-1 and TRBJ1-3, with 7 bases matching TRBD1. CDR3 length equals 17 residues. The J segment lost 4 bases and the V segment lost 0 bases, leaving 10 bases of the junction unmatched. Germline CDR1 is SGHRS and CDR2 is YFSETQ. The chain's CDR3 is CASSLGDSRTWGNTIYF. CDR3 nucleotides: TGCGCCAGCAGCTTGGGGGACAGCCGAACTTGGGGAAACACCATATATTTT.

The rearrangement uses TRBV19 and TRBJ2-7, with 9 bases lining up with TRBD1. Germline assignment: CDR1 LNHDA and CDR2 SQIVND (reference sequence). The CDR3 is 14 residues long. Trimming took 1 base from V and 7 from J; bases not matched to a gene: 5. The CDR3 DNA reads TGTGCCAGTAGTATAGTTACAGGGGGCAGTGAGCAGTACTTC. Its translation: CASSIVTGGSEQYF.

This clone has more than one count but fewer than ten. This chain uses TRBV24-1 with TRBJ2-3; 9 nucleotides agree with TRBD2. With V trimmed by 0 bases and J by 4 bases, 7 bases remained unmatched. Per germline, CDR1 KGHDR and CDR2 SFDVKD. This CDR3 is 17 amino acids long. The CDR3 reads CATSDLISGGASDTQYF. The CDR3 DNA reads TGTGCCACCAGTGATTTGATTAGCGGGGGAGCCTCAGATACGCAGTATTTT.

The rearrangement joins TRBV30 to TRBJ1-1; D is undetermined. The V gene lost 2 bases and the J gene lost 7 bases, with 11 bases spanning the gap. The CDR3 covers 12 residues. Germline V gene lookup returns CDR1 GTSNPN and CDR2 SVGIG (reference sequence). In DNA, the CDR3 is TGTGCCTGGAGTCCCGGTCCCCTTGAAGCTTTCTTT. Amino acid sequence: CAWSPGPLEAFF. Complete variable domain (other parts from reference TRBV30 and TRBJ1-1): SQTIHQWPATLVQPVGSPLSLECTVEGTSNPNLYWYRQAAGRGLQLLFYSVGIGQISSEVPQNLSASRPQDRQFILSSKKLLLSDSGFYLCAWSPGPLEAFFGQGTRLTVV.

This chain links TRBV3-1 (or the pseudogene TRBV3-2) with TRBJ2-1; 13 positions agree with TRBD2. The germline CDR1 and CDR2 sequences are LGHDT and YNNKEL (reference sequence). This CDR3 contains 17 residues. V was clipped by 4 bases and J by 5 bases; unmatched bases: 8. As DNA, the CDR3 is TGTGCCAGCAGCCTCCACCTTACTAGCGGGGGGGACAATGAGCAGTTCTTC. Amino acid sequence: CASSLHLTSGGDNEQFF.

This clone was observed a few times. This sequence joins TRBV5-1 and TRBJ2-3, with 9 bases that match TRBD1. This CDR3 has 18 amino acids. Germline loops: CDR1 SGHRS, CDR2 YFSETQ. V lost 0 bases and J lost 1; bases outside the gene matches: 9. Here the CDR3 DNA reads TGCGCCAGCAGCTTGGACGGGACAGGGTGGGGAGGCACAGATACGCAGTATTTT. It encodes CASSLDGTGWGGTDTQYF.

The CDR3 DNA follows: TGTGCCTGGAGTACGGGAGGGTATGAGCAGTTCTTC. It codes for CAWSTGGYEQFF. The gene calls are TRBV30 and TRBJ2-1; TRBD2 aligns across 8 bases. This CDR3 has 12 amino acids. The J segment lost 8 bases and the V segment lost 2 bases, leaving 2 bases of the junction unmatched. The V gene's germline CDR1 is GTSNPN and CDR2 SVGIG (reference sequence).

This clone was observed a few times. The CDR3 spells CASSPRATSTDTQYF. In nucleotides, the CDR3 is TGTGCCAGCAGCCCGCGGGCCACTAGCACAGATACGCAGTATTTT. The chain uses TRBV7-9 and TRBJ2-3; D might be TRBD2 (5 bases). This CDR3 has 15 residues. The V gene lost 5 bases and the J gene lost 0 bases, with 12 bases spanning the gap. Per the germline V gene, CDR1 is SEHNR and CDR2 is FQNEAQ (reference sequence).

V gene TRBV2 combines with J gene TRBJ1-4; no definite D call. Germline-derived CDR1 and CDR2 are SNHLY and FYNNEI. Trimming removed 8 bases from V and 5 bases from J, with 18 bases in between. This CDR3 is built from 15 residues. The CDR3: CASGPAWSGNEKLFF. CDR3 coding DNA: TGTGCCAGCGGTCCAGCCTGGTCGGGAAATGAAAAACTGTTTTTT. The full variable domain, completed using reference TRBV2 and TRBJ1-4, is EPEVTQTPSHQVTQMGQEVILRCVPISNHLYFYWYRQILGQKVEFLVSFYNNEISEKSEIFDDQFSVERPDGSNFTLKIRSTKLEDSAMYFCASGPAWSGNEKLFFGSGTQLSVL.

The rearrangement links TRBV29-1 to TRBJ2-2, with 7 bases fitting TRBD1. This CDR3 is built from 14 residues. Germline V gene data show CDR1 as SQVTM and CDR2 as ANQGSEA. Losses at the gene ends were 3 bases for V and 0 bases for J; bases not matched to a gene: 1. The CDR3 reads CSVDQGANTGELFF. Here the CDR3 DNA reads TGCAGCGTTGACCAGGGGGCGAACACCGGGGAGCTGTTTTTT.

The V gene is TRBV20-1, the J gene TRBJ1-1, with D possibly being TRBD1 (5 bases). Germline lookup yields CDR1 DFQATT and CDR2 SNEGSKA (reference sequence). Trimming took off 3 bases at V and 6 bases at J, with 17 bases between the two ends. This CDR3 is 14 amino acids long. CDR3 sequence reads: CSASRGSAKPEAFF. CDR3 in DNA: TGCAGTGCTAGTCGGGGGTCAGCTAAGCCTGAAGCTTTCTTT.

In the case of this clone: The same CDR3 also results from other DNA sequences found in this sample. The genes are TRBV5-1 and TRBJ1-3, with 7 nucleotides matching TRBD1. V shed 4 bases, J shed 0 bases, and the junction held 4 bases outside the gene matches. The CDR3 runs to 15 residues. CDR1 is SGHRS and CDR2 is YFSETQ in the germline V gene. In nucleotides, the CDR3 is TGCGCCAGCAGCCTGGGACAGAGCTCTGGAAACACCATATATTTT. Its protein product is CASSLGQSSGNTIYF.